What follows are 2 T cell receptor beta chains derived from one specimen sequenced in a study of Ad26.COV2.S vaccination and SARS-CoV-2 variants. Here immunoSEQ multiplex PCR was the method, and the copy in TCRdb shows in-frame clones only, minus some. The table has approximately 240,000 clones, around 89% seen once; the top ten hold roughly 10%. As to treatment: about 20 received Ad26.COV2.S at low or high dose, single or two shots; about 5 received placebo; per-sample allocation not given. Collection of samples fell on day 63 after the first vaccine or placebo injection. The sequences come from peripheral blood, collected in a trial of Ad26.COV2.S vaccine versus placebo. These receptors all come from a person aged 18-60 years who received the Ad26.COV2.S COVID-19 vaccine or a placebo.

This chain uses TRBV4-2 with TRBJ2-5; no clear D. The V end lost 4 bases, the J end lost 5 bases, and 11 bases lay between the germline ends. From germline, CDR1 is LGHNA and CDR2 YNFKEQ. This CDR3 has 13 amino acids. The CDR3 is CASSPDWGETQYF. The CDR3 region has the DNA TGTGCCAGCAGCCCCGATTGGGGTGAGACCCAGTACTTC.

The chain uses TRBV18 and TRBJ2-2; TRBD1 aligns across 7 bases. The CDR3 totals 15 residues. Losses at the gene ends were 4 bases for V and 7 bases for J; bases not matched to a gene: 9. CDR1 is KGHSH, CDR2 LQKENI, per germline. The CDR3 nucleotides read TGTGCCAGCTCACGTGACAGGGTGGAGAGCGGGGAGCTGTTTTTT. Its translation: CASSRDRVESGELFF.